What follows are 28 T cell receptor beta chains derived from one specimen sequenced in a study of blood T cells in healthy people across ages. Then a second PCR, running roughly 7 to 11 cycles, was carried out with a sample-barcoded 5' primer and a J-beta primer mix. One entry per CDR3 protein results from TCRdb running MiXCR on the 5' RACE reads. This table has about 400,000 distinct CDR3 sequences, 45% to 65% appearing once. The sequenced sample was blood. The receptors originated from a man aged 60-69 years in good health.

V is TRBV20-1 and J is TRBJ2-5, with D unclear. Germline V gene data show CDR1 as DFQATT and CDR2 as SNEGSKA (reference sequence). V was trimmed by 0 bases and J by 5 bases, leaving 10 bases between them. The CDR3 is made up of 13 amino acids. The CDR3 DNA reads TGCAGTGCTAGAGATTGGAGTTCCGAGACCCAGTACTTC. It yields the protein CSARDWSSETQYF.

Many counts were recorded for this clonotype. The genes are TRBV29-1 and TRBJ2-3, with 8 positions matching TRBD1. This CDR3 has 12 residues. The junction had 3 bases not matched to a gene; V was cut back by 5 bases and J by 5 bases. From germline, CDR1 is SQVTM and CDR2 ANQGSEA. In DNA form, the CDR3 reads TGCAGCGTTCAGGGGGCAGGAGATACGCAGTATTTT. Translated: CSVQGAGDTQYF.

This clonotype was seen a few times. The V and J genes are TRBV4-2 and TRBJ1-6; D call uncertain. Trimming stripped 1 base from V and 7 bases from J, with 8 bases between. Germline V gene lookup returns CDR1 LGHNA and CDR2 YNFKEQ. This CDR3 region has 14 residues. CDR3 DNA: TGTGCCAGCAGCCAAGTTCGGGAGAATTCACCCCTCCACTTT. Translation: CASSQVRENSPLHF.

V and J are TRBV28 and TRBJ1-5, with D perhaps TRBD1 (6 bases). V was clipped by 3 bases and J by 6 bases, with 15 bases between them. The length of the CDR3 is 15 residues. CDR1 is MDHEN and CDR2 is SYDVKM in the germline V gene. CDR3 sequence: CASSFGQGFRQPQHF. The DNA for the CDR3 is TGTGCCAGCAGTTTCGGGCAGGGGTTCCGTCAGCCCCAGCATTTT.

This clonotype came up many times. The chain joins TRBV9 to TRBJ2-3; 8 bases agree with TRBD2. The germline gives CDR1 SGDLS, CDR2 YYNGEE. The CDR3 covers 15 residues. After removal of 6 bases from V and 4 bases from J, the junction contained 10 bases not matched to a gene. This CDR3 is CASTSTHGGADTQYF. CDR3 DNA sequence: TGTGCCAGCACTTCTACCCACGGGGGGGCAGATACGCAGTATTTT.

In the case of this clonotype: At one boundary the junction diverges from the germline segment, which might be a read error. J is TRBJ2-7 and V is TRBV5-1, with 8 bases that match TRBD2. The CDR3 runs to 14 residues. Germline V gives CDR1 SGHRS, CDR2 YFSETQ. The CDR3 loop is CAGSAGRASYEQYF. The CDR3 DNA sequence: TGCGCCGGCAGCGCCGGGAGGGCGTCGTACGAGCAGTACTTC.

J is TRBJ2-3 and V is TRBV29-1; D is possibly TRBD1 (5 bases). V was pared by 4 bases and J by 8 bases, with 19 bases between. The CDR3 totals 14 residues. CDR1 and CDR2 from the germline V gene are SQVTM and ANQGSEA. The CDR3 nucleotides are TGCAGCGTTGTTGTCCCAGGGCGCTCGTTTACGCAGTATTTT. Protein product: CSVVVPGRSFTQYF.

This clonotype was seen only a few times. The rearrangement uses TRBV7-9 and TRBJ2-1, with D tentatively TRBD1 (6 bases). Looked up from germline, CDR1 is SEHNR and CDR2 is FQNEAQ (reference sequence). With 5 bases removed from V and 10 bases from J, the gap between germline ends came to 18 bases. The length of the CDR3 is 14 residues. The CDR3 loop is CASSLGTPGGEQFF. CDR3 nucleotide sequence: TGTGCCAGCAGCCTTGGGACACCGGGTGGGGAGCAGTTCTTC.

V is TRBV12-5 and J is TRBJ2-1; TRBD2 might be the D (6 bases). The germline V and J ends were trimmed by 7 bases and 4 bases, with 14 bases remaining between them. CDR3 length: 14 residues. Germline V gene data show CDR1 as LGHNT and CDR2 as FRNRAP. In nucleotides, the CDR3 is TGTGCTAGTGCCCCGGGAGATGCATACAATGAGCAGTTCTTC. Its translation: CASAPGDAYNEQFF. Combining the CDR3 with reference TRBV12-5 and TRBJ2-1 gives the whole variable domain DARVTQTPRHKVTEMGQEVTMRCQPILGHNTVFWYRQTMMQGLELLAYFRNRAPLDDSGMPKDRFSAEMPDATLATLKIQPSEPRDSAVYFCASAPGDAYNEQFFGPGTRLTVL.

This clonotype showed up just a few times. The V gene is TRBV7-2, the J gene TRBJ2-5; D possibly corresponds to TRBD1 (6 bases). Judging by the DNA end, TRBJ2-7 fits better; the J call may be wrong. Per the germline V gene, CDR1 is SGHTA and CDR2 is FQGNSA. The length of the CDR3 is 15 residues. The CDR3 region is CASSSLPSGAFEQYF. The CDR3 region has the DNA TGTGCCAGCAGTTCCCTCCCATCAGGGGCTTTCGAGCAGTACTTC.

This clonotype was seen only a few times. The rearrangement uses TRBV12-5 and TRBJ1-4, with 8 bases aligning to TRBD1. Per the germline V gene, CDR1 is LGHNT and CDR2 is FRNRAP. The V segment lost 3 bases and the J segment 8 bases; nucleotides outside the gene matches: 2. This CDR3 is 13 amino acids long. The CDR3 reads CASGFRTGEKLFF. The CDR3 region has the DNA TGTGCTAGTGGTTTCCGGACAGGGGAAAAACTGTTTTTT.

This clonotype was counted between two and nine times. This chain connects TRBV20-1 to TRBJ1-5; D unclear. The length of the CDR3 is 15 residues. V gave up 0 bases and J gave up 0 bases, with 9 bases separating them. Germline CDR1 is DFQATT and CDR2 is SNEGSKA (reference sequence). The CDR3 DNA reads TGCAGTGCTAGAGAGGCCAAGGTTAGCAATCAGCCCCAGCATTTT. Residues: CSAREAKVSNQPQHF.

This clonotype has more than one count but fewer than ten. For the CDR3, the DNA is TGTGCCAGCAGTTCATGGGGCACAGATACGCAGTATTTT. It is translated as CASSSWGTDTQYF. The V call is TRBV6-2 or TRBV6-3, the J call TRBJ2-3; D not resolved. The CDR3 length is 13 residues. V gave up 4 bases and J gave up 1 base, with 6 bases separating them. Germline CDR1 reads MNHEY; CDR2 reads SVGEGT.

The chain has TRBV29-1 and TRBJ2-5; D possibly uses TRBD1 or TRBD2 (5 bases each). This CDR3 region has 13 residues. Germline V gene data show CDR1 as SQVTM and CDR2 as ANQGSEA. The V end was cut by 4 bases, the J end by 2 bases, with 11 bases between. The CDR3 nucleotides are TGCAGCGTTGCCCGGGACCTTCAAGAGACCCAGTACTTC. Translation gives CSVARDLQETQYF.

This clonotype was detected ten times or more. The genes are TRBV29-1 and TRBJ1-2; D is unclear. The CDR3 runs 13 residues. Trimming removed 6 bases at V and 0 bases at J, with 11 bases between. Germline-derived CDR1 and CDR2 are SQVTM and ANQGSEA. CDR3: CSVAGVPNYGYTF. CDR3 DNA: TGCAGCGTCGCGGGAGTGCCTAACTATGGCTACACCTTC.

CDR3 sequence reads: CASSLREGYSQFF. In DNA form, the CDR3 reads TGTGCCAGCAGTTTACGGGAGGGCTATTCTCAGTTCTTC. V and J are TRBV27 and TRBJ2-1, with TRBD2 identical over 8 bases. With 2 bases clipped from V and 13 bases from J, the junction kept 7 bases outside the gene matches. Germline V CDR1 and CDR2: MNHEY, SMNVEV (reference sequence). The CDR3 is made up of 13 amino acids.

CDR3 amino acids: CASSATPGNTDTQYF. DNA for the CDR3: TGTGCCAGCAGTGCCACCCCAGGGAATACAGATACGCAGTATTTT. The chain recombines TRBV6-1 with TRBJ2-3; TRBD1 is a possible D gene (5 bases). The CDR3 is 15 amino acids. Germline-derived CDR1 and CDR2 are MNHNS and SASEGT. V was shortened by 4 bases and J by 3 bases, with 14 bases between the two germline ends.

This clonotype was counted only a few times. This chain uses TRBV6-2 or TRBV6-3 with TRBJ2-3, with D unclear. The CDR3 loop spans 13 amino acids. The V and J ends lost 5 bases and 5 bases respectively, with 11 bases between them. Germline CDR1 reads MNHEY; CDR2 reads SVGEGT. CDR3: CASSDPLRDTQYF. In DNA, the CDR3 is TGTGCCAGCAGTGACCCCCTTAGAGATACGCAGTATTTT.

This clonotype was observed a handful of times. Here the CDR3 reads CASGLYGLAANSYNEQFF. The CDR3 bases are TGTGCTAGTGGTTTATACGGACTAGCGGCTAACTCCTACAATGAGCAGTTCTTC. The J gene is TRBJ2-1, the V gene TRBV12-5, with TRBD2 matching 10 bases. CDR1 is LGHNT, CDR2 FRNRAP, per germline. This CDR3 comprises 18 residues. Germline trimming cut 3 bases from V and 0 bases from J; bases unmatched to any gene: 8.

V gene TRBV4-3 combines with J gene TRBJ2-5, with 10 bases lining up with TRBD1. The DNA end is more similar to TRBJ2-7, so the J call may be wrong. Per the germline V gene, CDR1 is LGHNA and CDR2 is YSLEER. The CDR3 has 15 amino acids. The CDR3: CASSLQGGQGNEQYF. In DNA, the CDR3 is TGCGCCAGCAGCCTCCAAGGGGGACAGGGGAACGAGCAGTACTTC.

This chain uses TRBV27 with TRBJ2-3; D possibly corresponds to TRBD1 (6 bases). V lost 4 bases and J 6 bases, leaving 11 bases between the germline ends. The CDR3 is made up of 13 amino acids. From germline, CDR1 is MNHEY and CDR2 SMNVEV (reference sequence). The CDR3 loop reads CASSSHTGDTQYF. CDR3 sequence (DNA): TGTGCCAGCAGTTCACATACAGGGGATACGCAGTATTTT.

This clonotype came up a few times. The chain joins TRBV20-1 to TRBJ2-1; perhaps TRBD2 as D (7 bases). Trimming cost V 0 bases and J 3 bases, with 12 bases left between them. CDR3 size: 15 residues. Germline CDR1 and CDR2: DFQATT and SNEGSKA (reference sequence). In DNA form, the CDR3 reads TGCAGTGCTAGAGACCTGCGGGGGCACTACAATGAGCAGTTCTTC. It encodes CSARDLRGHYNEQFF.

This clonotype turned up a few times. The chain has TRBV5-1 and TRBJ2-5; 10 nucleotides agree with TRBD2. This CDR3 contains 14 residues. V lost 6 bases and J lost 3; bases outside the gene matches: 5. Germline CDR1 reads SGHRS; CDR2 reads YFSETQ. Written as DNA, the CDR3 is TGCGCCAGCACCGCAACTAGCGGGAAAGAGACCCAGTACTTC. This codes for CASTATSGKETQYF.

V and J are TRBV28 and TRBJ2-5; D gene uncertain. CDR1 and CDR2 from the germline V gene are MDHEN and SYDVKM. With 6 bases removed from V and 3 bases from J, the gap between germline ends came to 11 bases. The CDR3 is 13 residues long. CDR3 loop: CASSPRREETQYF. The CDR3 DNA follows: TGTGCCAGCAGCCCCCGTAGGGAAGAGACCCAGTACTTC.

The genes are TRBV10-3 and TRBJ1-1; D call uncertain. V lost 1 base, J lost 1 base, and 16 bases lay in between. The CDR3 consists of 17 residues. Germline-derived CDR1 and CDR2 are ENHRY and SYGVKD. This CDR3 reads CAISEFRQALQNTEAFF. CDR3 bases: TGTGCCATCAGTGAGTTTCGGCAGGCCTTACAGAACACTGAAGCTTTCTTT.

J is TRBJ1-1 and V is TRBV6-2 or TRBV6-3; D call uncertain. CDR3 size: 14 residues. V was cut by 7 bases and J by 5 bases, with 17 bases left in between. Per germline, CDR1 MNHEY and CDR2 SVGEGT. The chain's CDR3 is CASTGTQVGTEAFF. The CDR3 DNA reads TGTGCCAGCACTGGAACCCAGGTAGGGACTGAAGCTTTCTTT.

The chain recombines TRBV13 with TRBJ2-7; D remains ambiguous. V lost 4 bases and J lost 1, with 17 bases in between. The CDR3 extends over 16 amino acids. Germline V CDR1 and CDR2: PRHDT, FYEKMQ (reference sequence). CDR3 nucleotides: TGTGCCAGCAGCTCGAAGGTCGGGTGGCCATCCTACGAGCAGTACTTC. It codes for CASSSKVGWPSYEQYF.

The J gene is TRBJ1-1, the V gene TRBV7-6; D unresolved. The CDR3 consists of 14 residues. Trimming pared 5 bases from V and 4 bases from J, leaving 14 bases between. Germline assignment: CDR1 SGHVS and CDR2 FNYEAQ. The CDR3: CASSPAVRGTEAFF. Written as DNA, the CDR3 is TGTGCCAGCAGCCCAGCGGTTCGGGGCACTGAAGCTTTCTTT.